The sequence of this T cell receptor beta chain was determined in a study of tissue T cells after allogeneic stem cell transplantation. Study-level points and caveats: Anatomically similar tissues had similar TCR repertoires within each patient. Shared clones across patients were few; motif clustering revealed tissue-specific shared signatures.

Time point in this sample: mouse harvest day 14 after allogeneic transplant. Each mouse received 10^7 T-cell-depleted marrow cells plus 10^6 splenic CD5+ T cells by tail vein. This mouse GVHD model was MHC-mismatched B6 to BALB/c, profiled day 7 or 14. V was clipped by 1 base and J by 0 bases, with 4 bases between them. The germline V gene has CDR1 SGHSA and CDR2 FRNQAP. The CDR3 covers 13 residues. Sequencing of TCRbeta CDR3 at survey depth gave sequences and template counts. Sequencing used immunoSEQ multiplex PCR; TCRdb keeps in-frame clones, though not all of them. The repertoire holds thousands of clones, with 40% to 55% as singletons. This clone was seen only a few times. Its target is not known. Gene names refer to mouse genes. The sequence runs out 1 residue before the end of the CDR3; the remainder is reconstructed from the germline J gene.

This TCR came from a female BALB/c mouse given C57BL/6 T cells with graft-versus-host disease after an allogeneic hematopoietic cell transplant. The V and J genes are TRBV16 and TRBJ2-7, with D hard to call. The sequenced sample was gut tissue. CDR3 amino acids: CASSLGGSYEQYF. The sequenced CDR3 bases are TGTGCAAGCAGCTTAGGGGGCTCCTATGAACAGTAC. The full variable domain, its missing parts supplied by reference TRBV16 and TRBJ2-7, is NAGVIQTPRHKVTGKGQEATLWCEPISGHSAVFWYRQTIVQGLEFLTYFRNQAPIDDSGMPKERFSAQMPNQSHSTLKIQSTQPQDSAVYLCASSLGGSYEQYFGPGTRLTVL.